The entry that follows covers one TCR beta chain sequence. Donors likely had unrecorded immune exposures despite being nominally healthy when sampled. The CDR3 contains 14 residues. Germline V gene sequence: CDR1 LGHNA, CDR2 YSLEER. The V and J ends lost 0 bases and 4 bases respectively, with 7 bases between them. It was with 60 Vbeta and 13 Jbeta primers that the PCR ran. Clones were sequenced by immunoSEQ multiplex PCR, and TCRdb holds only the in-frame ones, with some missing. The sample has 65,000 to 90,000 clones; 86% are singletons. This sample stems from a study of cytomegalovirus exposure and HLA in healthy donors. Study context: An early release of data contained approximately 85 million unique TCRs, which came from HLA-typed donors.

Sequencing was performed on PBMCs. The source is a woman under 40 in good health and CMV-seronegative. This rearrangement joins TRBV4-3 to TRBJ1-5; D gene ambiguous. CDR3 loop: CASSQEADNQPQHF. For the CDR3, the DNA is TGCGCCAGCAGCCAAGAGGCGGATAATCAGCCCCAGCATTTT.